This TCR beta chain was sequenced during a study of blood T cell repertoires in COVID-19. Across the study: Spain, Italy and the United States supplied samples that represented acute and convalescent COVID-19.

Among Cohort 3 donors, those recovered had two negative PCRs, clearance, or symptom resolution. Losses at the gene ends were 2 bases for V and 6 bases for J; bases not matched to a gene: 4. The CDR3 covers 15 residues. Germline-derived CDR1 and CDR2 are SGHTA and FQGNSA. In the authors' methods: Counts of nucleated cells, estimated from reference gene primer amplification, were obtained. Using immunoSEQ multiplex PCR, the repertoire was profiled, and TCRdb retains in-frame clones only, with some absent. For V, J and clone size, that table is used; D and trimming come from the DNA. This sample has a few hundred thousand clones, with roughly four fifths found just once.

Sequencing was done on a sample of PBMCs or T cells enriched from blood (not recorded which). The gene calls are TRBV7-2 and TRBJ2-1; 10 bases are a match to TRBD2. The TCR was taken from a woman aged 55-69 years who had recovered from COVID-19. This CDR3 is CASSLLAGALNEQFF. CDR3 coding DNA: TGTGCCAGCAGCTTACTAGCGGGGGCCCTCAATGAGCAGTTCTTC. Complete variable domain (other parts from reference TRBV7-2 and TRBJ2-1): GAGVSQSPSNKVTEKGKDVELRCDPISGHTALYWYRQSLGQGLEFLIYFQGNSAPDKSGLPSDRFSAERTGGSVSTLTIQRTQQEDSAVYLCASSLLAGALNEQFFGPGTRLTVL.